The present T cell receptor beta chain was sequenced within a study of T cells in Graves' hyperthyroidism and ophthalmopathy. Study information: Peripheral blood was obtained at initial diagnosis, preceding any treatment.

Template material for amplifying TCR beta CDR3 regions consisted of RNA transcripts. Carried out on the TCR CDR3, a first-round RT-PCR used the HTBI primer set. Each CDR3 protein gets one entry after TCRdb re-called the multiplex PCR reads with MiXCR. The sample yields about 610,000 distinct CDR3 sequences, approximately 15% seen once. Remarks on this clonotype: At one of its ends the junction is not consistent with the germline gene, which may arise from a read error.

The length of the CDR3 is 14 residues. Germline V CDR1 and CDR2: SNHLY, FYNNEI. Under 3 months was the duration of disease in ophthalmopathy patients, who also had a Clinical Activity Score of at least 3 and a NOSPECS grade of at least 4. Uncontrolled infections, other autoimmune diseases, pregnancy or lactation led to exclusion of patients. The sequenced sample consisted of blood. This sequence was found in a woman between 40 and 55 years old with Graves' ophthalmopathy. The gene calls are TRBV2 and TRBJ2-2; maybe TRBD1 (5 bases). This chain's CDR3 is CASSRRGRTGELFF. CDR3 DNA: TGCGCCAGCAGCCGAAGGGGTCGCACCGGGGAGCTGTTTTTT.